The text below deals with one T cell receptor beta chain. The source of the sample is a study of control samples from healthy donors and cancer patients. Sequencing was performed with immunoSEQ multiplex PCR; in TCRdb, only in-frame clones are kept and a portion is missing. The table lists under 300,000 clones, roughly four fifths of them singletons. This CDR3 has 14 amino acids. Germline V lookup: CDR1 SGDLS, CDR2 YYNGEE. Trimming took off 4 bases at V and 0 bases at J, with 10 bases between the two ends. Sample: PBMCs. V usage is TRBV9 and J usage is TRBJ1-1; D is unresolved. The receptor's source is a woman aged 55-69 years with lung cancer. CDR3: CASSFDGMNTEAFF. The CDR3 nucleotides are TGTGCCAGCAGCTTCGACGGTATGAACACTGAAGCTTTCTTT.